This TCR beta chain was sequenced during a study of T cells in Graves' hyperthyroidism and ophthalmopathy. There are 13 residues in the CDR3. The germline V gene has CDR1 SQVTM and CDR2 ANQGSEA. With 4 bases removed from V and 3 bases from J, the gap between germline ends came to 10 bases. Findings and limits, study-wide: The model's output predicted ophthalmopathy at a median of 6.5 months prior to onset.

Amplified TCR beta CDR3 regions derived from RNA transcripts. First-round RT-PCR of the TCR CDR3 relied on the HTBI primer set. TCRdb re-analysed the multiplex PCR reads in MiXCR, keeping a single row per CDR3 protein. The repertoire holds 750,000 to 900,000 distinct CDR3 sequences, with 38% as singletons. With respect to this clonotype: The antigen is unknown.

This clonotype was sampled from a man aged 18 to 30 with Graves' hyperthyroidism. This chain joins TRBV29-1 and TRBJ1-5, with D possibly matching TRBD1 (5 bases). The specimen was blood. CDR3 loop: CSVGDGANQPQHF. Here the CDR3 DNA reads TGCAGCGTTGGGGACGGTGCCAATCAGCCCCAGCATTTT.